These 23 T cell receptor beta chains share one sample of origin, sequenced in a study of human T cells and chemical hapten exposure. The time point: pre-sensitization, week 0. Treatment indicated: therapeutic diphenylcyclopropenone sensitization with weekly scalp DPC. Blood, whole and unfractionated, served as the source for total RNA extraction. TCRdb re-called the RACE reads with MiXCR, one entry per CDR3 protein. Found here are tens of thousands of distinct CDR3 sequences, 10% of them singletons; the top ten hold 27%. The sample in question was whole blood, obtained in connection with sensitization to the hapten diphenylcyclopropenone (DPC). These TCRs come from a man between 50 and 59 years old with alopecia areata. Some clones in this sample may be carry-over from other donors' samples.

This clonotype was detected a few times. The chain has TRBV7-9 and TRBJ1-1; TRBD1 might be the D (5 bases). Trimming stripped 1 base from V and 3 bases from J, with 6 bases between. This CDR3 has 13 amino acids. Germline CDR1 SEHNR, CDR2 FQNEAQ (reference sequence). The CDR3: CASSLEGDTEAFF. In DNA form, the CDR3 reads TGTGCCAGCAGCTTAGAAGGGGACACTGAAGCTTTCTTT.

This clonotype was observed many times. The rearrangement uses TRBV12-3 or TRBV12-4 and TRBJ2-3; 11 nucleotides agree with TRBD2. The CDR3 runs 15 residues. The J segment lost 1 base and the V segment lost 5 bases, leaving 2 bases of the junction unmatched. The chain's CDR3 is CASSKGLAGTDTQYF. The CDR3 nucleotides are TGTGCCAGCAGTAAGGGACTAGCGGGCACAGATACGCAGTATTTT.

In its sample, this clonotype was seen a few times. J is TRBJ1-2 and V is TRBV28, with unresolved D. The CDR3 sequence is 14 residues long. Germline CDR1 MDHEN, CDR2 SYDVKM. Trimming shortened V by 4 bases and J by 0 bases, and 9 bases separated the two germline ends. The CDR3 nucleotides are TGTGCCAGCAGTTCCGGTCAATCTAACTATGGCTACACCTTC. Encoded protein: CASSSGQSNYGYTF.

In its sample, this clonotype was seen many times. The V gene is TRBV15, the J gene TRBJ2-1; 8 positions agree with TRBD2. The V segment lost 5 bases and the J segment 5 bases; nucleotides outside the gene matches: 5. The CDR3 is made up of 14 amino acids. CDR1 LNHNV and CDR2 YYDKDF come from the germline V gene (reference sequence). The DNA for the CDR3 is TGTGCCACCAGCCCCCGGACTAGCAACAATGAGCAGTTCTTC. Its translation is CATSPRTSNNEQFF. Variable domain in full (rest from reference TRBV15 and TRBJ2-1): DAMVIQNPRYQVTQFGKPVTLSCSQTLNHNVMYWYQQKSSQAPKLLFHYYDKDFNNEADTPDNFQSRRPNTSFCFLDIRSPGLGDTAMYLCATSPRTSNNEQFFGPGTRLTVL.

This clonotype is termed medium-sized. The CDR3 DNA sequence: TGTGCCAGCAGCCCCGTGGGGGCAGCTCAGCCCCAGCATTTT. Protein product: CASSPVGAAQPQHF. The chain is built from TRBV28 and TRBJ1-5; weak D call: TRBD1 (6 bases). V lost 6 bases and J lost 6, with 15 bases in between. Germline-derived CDR1 and CDR2 are MDHEN and SYDVKM. This CDR3 has 14 amino acids.

V is TRBV6-4 and J is TRBJ2-1; 12 bases are shared with TRBD2. This CDR3 is built from 15 residues. Germline V CDR1 and CDR2: MRHNA, SNTAGT. The V gene end was trimmed by 9 bases and the J gene end by 10 bases; junction bases not matched to a gene: 13. The CDR3 region has the DNA TGTGCCAGTGCTAGACTAGCGGGAGACGGTACGGAGCAGTTCTTC. Its protein is CASARLAGDGTEQFF.

This clonotype was seen many times. V and J are TRBV29-1 and TRBJ2-5; TRBD2 aligns across 7 bases. V lost 3 bases, J lost 4 bases, and 2 bases stayed unmatched. The V gene's germline CDR1 is SQVTM and CDR2 ANQGSEA. This CDR3 has 12 residues. This CDR3 reads CSVDPGGETQYF. The CDR3 coding sequence is TGCAGCGTTGATCCGGGAGGAGAGACCCAGTACTTC. Variable domain in full (rest from reference TRBV29-1 and TRBJ2-5): SAVISQKPSRDICQRGTSLTIQCQVDSQVTMMFWYRQQPGQSLTLIATANQGSEATYESGFVIDKFPISRPNLTFSTLTVSNMSPEDSSIYLCSVDPGGETQYFGPGTRLLVL.

This sequence joins TRBV20-1 and TRBJ2-1; 11 bases map to TRBD2. This CDR3 is built from 14 residues. Germline V gene lookup returns CDR1 DFQATT and CDR2 SNEGSKA (reference sequence). V gave up 6 bases and J gave up 7 bases; unmatched junction bases: 8. As DNA, the CDR3 is TGCAGTGCCAGAATAGCGGGAGGGCAGAATGAGCAGTTCTTC. This encodes CSARIAGGQNEQFF.

Ten or more counts support this clonotype. This chain joins TRBV27 and TRBJ1-5, with unresolved D. The CDR3 runs to 14 residues. The germline V gene encodes CDR1 MNHEY and CDR2 SMNVEV (reference sequence). V lost 6 bases and J 0 bases, leaving 9 bases between the germline ends. The CDR3 spells CASRSGFSNQPQHF. In nucleotides, the CDR3 is TGTGCCAGCAGGTCGGGGTTTAGCAATCAGCCCCAGCATTTT.

This clonotype was observed a handful of times. The gene calls are TRBV9 and TRBJ1-1, with D perhaps matching TRBD1 (6 bases). Trimming took 1 base from V and 6 from J, leaving 10 bases between them. The CDR3 extends over 13 amino acids. The germline CDR1 and CDR2 sequences are SGDLS and YYNGEE. The CDR3 protein is CASSVTGSAEAFF. The CDR3 DNA follows: TGTGCCAGCAGCGTAACAGGGAGTGCTGAAGCTTTCTTT. Full variable domain (missing parts from reference TRBV9 and TRBJ1-1): DSGVTQTPKHLITATGQRVTLRCSPRSGDLSVYWYQQSLDQGLQFLIQYYNGEERAKGNILERFSAQQFPDLHSELNLSSLELGDSALYFCASSVTGSAEAFFGQGTRLTVV.

This clonotype has ten or more counts. CDR3 DNA sequence: TGTGCCAGCAGTTTTCGGGGGACAACCTACGAGCAGTACTTC. Encoded protein: CASSFRGTTYEQYF. The chain has TRBV28 and TRBJ2-7; D is tentatively TRBD1 or TRBD2 (6 bases each). The CDR3 runs to 14 residues. Trimming took 3 bases from V and 2 from J, leaving 11 bases between them. CDR1 and CDR2 (germline): MDHEN, SYDVKM. The whole variable domain, remainder taken from reference TRBV28 and TRBJ2-7, is DVKVTQSSRYLVKRTGEKVFLECVQDMDHENMFWYRQDPGLGLRLIYFSYDVKMKEKGDIPEGYSVSREKKERFSLILESASTNQTSMYLCASSFRGTTYEQYFGPGTRLTVT.

About this clonotype itself: A read error is possible here, since a much larger clone lies one base away. J is TRBJ2-1 and V is TRBV20-1; no firm D call. Germline V CDR1 and CDR2: DFQATT, SNEGSKA (reference sequence). Trimming cost V 1 base and J 3 bases, with 10 bases left between them. This CDR3 is built from 14 residues. As DNA, the CDR3 is TGCAGTGCTAGAGTGGCTGTATACTACAATGAGCAGTTCTTC. It codes for CSARVAVYYNEQFF.

This clonotype has more than one count but fewer than ten. The CDR3 reads CASSESRQFNEKLFF. The CDR3 DNA follows: TGCGCCAGCAGTGAGTCGAGGCAGTTTAATGAAAAACTGTTTTTT. The chain is built from TRBV10-2 and TRBJ1-4; D gene unclear. Germline CDR1 and CDR2: WSHSY and SAAADI. The CDR3 runs to 15 residues. Trimming took off 0 bases at V and 4 bases at J, with 9 bases between the two ends.

This clonotype came up many times. The chain combines TRBV12-3 or TRBV12-4 with TRBJ2-1; no definite D call. This CDR3 is 13 amino acids long. V was cut by 5 bases and J by 7 bases, with 12 bases left in between. CDR3 region: CASSTSTGNEQFF. The CDR3 DNA is TGTGCCAGCAGTACCTCGACCGGAAATGAGCAGTTCTTC.

V gene TRBV6-1 combines with J gene TRBJ2-1, with 7 bases lining up with TRBD2. There are 18 residues in the CDR3. Germline V gene data show CDR1 as MNHNS and CDR2 as SASEGT. Trimming cost V 6 bases and J 3 bases; bases outside gene matches: 17. Here the CDR3 DNA reads TGTGCCAGCAGGGGAAGTGGCTTTACGGGGGGTCTCTACAATGAGCAGTTCTTC. Its protein is CASRGSGFTGGLYNEQFF.

The rearrangement uses TRBV5-1 and TRBJ2-3; D ambiguous. The ends were cut back, 4 bases at V and 2 bases at J, with 14 bases in the middle. This CDR3 has 15 amino acids. CDR1 and CDR2 from the germline V gene are SGHRS and YFSETQ. The CDR3 DNA is TGCGCCAGCAGCCCCTGGACCCGAAACACAGATACGCAGTATTTT. Translating gives CASSPWTRNTDTQYF.

This chain joins TRBV29-1 and TRBJ2-3, with TRBD1 as a possible D gene (5 bases). Trimming left V 7 bases short and J 4 bases short, with 15 bases between. The CDR3 is made up of 13 amino acids. Germline V gene lookup returns CDR1 SQVTM and CDR2 ANQGSEA. As DNA, the CDR3 is TGCAGCGCCTGGCCCCCAGGGTCAGATACGCAGTATTTT. Protein sequence: CSAWPPGSDTQYF.

This clonotype showed up just a few times. This chain links TRBV20-1 with TRBJ2-7, with TRBD2 identical over 9 bases. Germline assignment: CDR1 DFQATT and CDR2 SNEGSKA (reference sequence). V was clipped by 4 bases and J by 2 bases; unmatched bases: 12. The CDR3 is 16 residues long. Here the CDR3 DNA reads TGCAGTGCTACCCTAGCGGGAAGACTAGAAGCCTACGAGCAGTACTTC. This translates into CSATLAGRLEAYEQYF.

This clonotype was seen ten or more times. The chain is built from TRBV28 and TRBJ1-1; D call uncertain. This CDR3 has 12 amino acids. Germline values: CDR1 MDHEN, CDR2 SYDVKM. The germline V and J ends were trimmed by 2 bases and 6 bases, with 7 bases remaining between them. CDR3 loop: CASSLGVAEAFF. CDR3 DNA sequence: TGTGCCAGCAGTTTAGGGGTTGCTGAAGCTTTCTTT.

This clonotype was observed a few times. J is TRBJ2-1 and V is TRBV28, with 9 bases identical to TRBD2. The CDR3 is 16 residues long. CDR1 MDHEN and CDR2 SYDVKM come from the germline V gene. V lost 2 bases to trimming and J lost 4 bases; unmatched junction nucleotides: 6. Here the CDR3 DNA reads TGTGCCAGCAGTTTAGACAGGACTAGCGCTTACAATGAGCAGTTCTTC. This gives the protein CASSLDRTSAYNEQFF.

This clonotype came up a few times. This chain joins TRBV11-2 and TRBJ2-3, with unresolved D. The CDR3 is 17 amino acids. With 0 bases removed from V and 0 bases from J, the gap between germline ends came to 13 bases. CDR1 is SGHAT and CDR2 is FQNNGV in the germline V gene. CDR3 coding DNA: TGTGCCAGCAGCTTAGATCGGCAGAGGCCCAGCACAGATACGCAGTATTTT. This translates into CASSLDRQRPSTDTQYF.

The sample holds a few counts of this clonotype. The chain recombines TRBV28 with TRBJ2-5, with D possibly being TRBD2 (5 bases). The CDR3 is 11 residues long. The V end lost 4 bases, the J end lost 7 bases, and 7 bases lay between the germline ends. The germline CDR1 and CDR2 sequences are MDHEN and SYDVKM. The DNA for the CDR3 is TGTGCCAGCAGTTCCGCGGGGACCCAGTACTTC. This translates into CASSSAGTQYF. Combining the CDR3 with reference TRBV28 and TRBJ2-5 gives the whole variable domain DVKVTQSSRYLVKRTGEKVFLECVQDMDHENMFWYRQDPGLGLRLIYFSYDVKMKEKGDIPEGYSVSREKKERFSLILESASTNQTSMYLCASSSAGTQYFGPGTRLLVL.

This clonotype has ten or more counts. The chain uses TRBV7-8 and TRBJ1-1, with D hard to call. The CDR3 runs to 12 residues. Trimming left V 4 bases short and J 1 base short, with 4 bases between. From germline, CDR1 is SGHVS and CDR2 FQNEAQ. CDR3 protein: CASSYQNTEAFF. The CDR3 DNA reads TGTGCCAGCAGCTACCAGAACACTGAAGCTTTCTTT.